One sample yielded the 30 T cell receptor beta chains listed below, sequenced in a study of T cell responses to AZD1222 COVID-19 vaccine. The protocol was immunoSEQ multiplex PCR, while the TCRdb copy is restricted to in-frame clones and leaves out a portion. The table records around 140,000 clones, 80% to 90% of them present only once. Sequencing used peripheral blood, obtained on day 0 of AZD1222 vaccination. These receptors were taken from an adult in good health.

The chain employs TRBV6-5 and TRBJ2-7; 10 bases match TRBD1. Germline V lookup: CDR1 MNHEY, CDR2 SVGAGI. The CDR3 has 14 residues. V shed 5 bases and J 4 bases; nucleotides not matched to a gene: 5. The DNA for the CDR3 is TGTGCCAGCAGTCGCCGGGACAGGGGTTACGAGCAGTACTTC. Its translation is CASSRRDRGYEQYF.

This chain connects TRBV6-5 to TRBJ1-1, with D unresolved. The CDR3 loop spans 14 amino acids. Per the germline V gene, CDR1 is MNHEY and CDR2 is SVGAGI. Trimming cost V 2 bases and J 1 base, with 8 bases left between them. In nucleotides, the CDR3 is TGTGCCAGCAGTTACAGGGAGACGAACACTGAAGCTTTCTTT. Its protein is CASSYRETNTEAFF.

The chain is built from TRBV2 and TRBJ1-1; 9 bases line up with TRBD1. Germline assignment: CDR1 SNHLY and CDR2 FYNNEI. V lost 5 bases and J lost 6; bases outside the gene matches: 7. The CDR3 is made up of 14 amino acids. CDR3 protein: CASSPDRGGAEAFF. CDR3 DNA: TGTGCCAGCAGTCCGGACAGGGGTGGCGCTGAAGCTTTCTTT. The variable domain in full, completed from reference TRBV2 and TRBJ1-1, reads EPEVTQTPSHQVTQMGQEVILRCVPISNHLYFYWYRQILGQKVEFLVSFYNNEISEKSEIFDDQFSVERPDGSNFTLKIRSTKLEDSAMYFCASSPDRGGAEAFFGQGTRLTVV.

This chain's CDR3 is CASSWDGDQPQHF. CDR3 nucleotides: TGTGCCAGCAGTTGGGACGGAGATCAGCCCCAGCATTTT. The V gene is TRBV6-6, the J gene TRBJ1-5; a possible D gene is TRBD1 (5 bases). Germline V gene sequence: CDR1 MNHNY, CDR2 SVGAGI (reference sequence). Trimming pared 4 bases from V and 5 bases from J, leaving 9 bases between. The CDR3 runs to 13 residues.

The chain links TRBV2 to TRBJ1-3, with D possibly TRBD1 on 5 matching bases. Germline loops: CDR1 SNHLY, CDR2 FYNNEI. Trimming stripped 4 bases from V and 5 bases from J, with 9 bases between. The CDR3 is made up of 13 amino acids. In nucleotides, the CDR3 is TGTGCCAGCAGTGGCGGGGGGAGAAACACCATATATTTT. Protein sequence: CASSGGGRNTIYF.

This sequence joins TRBV6-5 and TRBJ2-7; no reliable D call. The CDR3 length is 14 residues. V shed 9 bases and J shed 0 bases, with 15 bases lying between them. CDR1 and CDR2 from the germline V gene are MNHEY and SVGAGI. CDR3 nucleotide sequence: TGTGCCAGTCATGGCAGCACGAGCTCCTACGAGCAGTACTTC. Translated, it gives CASHGSTSSYEQYF.

The gene calls are TRBV19 and TRBJ1-5; D remains ambiguous. This CDR3 spans 15 amino acids. The V end was cut by 3 bases, the J end by 1 base, with 10 bases between. CDR1 is LNHDA and CDR2 is SQIVND in the germline V gene (reference sequence). The CDR3 sequence is CASSMDHVSNQPQHF. Here the CDR3 DNA reads TGTGCCAGTAGTATGGATCATGTCAGCAATCAGCCCCAGCATTTT.

V and J are TRBV9 and TRBJ2-7, with 12 nucleotides matching TRBD1. This CDR3 is 14 amino acids long. V shed 2 bases, J shed 6 bases, and the junction held 3 bases outside the gene matches. Looked up from germline, CDR1 is SGDLS and CDR2 is YYNGEE. CDR3 bases: TGTGCCAGCAGCGTCGGGACAGGGGGCAGCGAGCAGTACTTC. As protein: CASSVGTGGSEQYF.

This clone occurred once. The chain joins TRBV5-1 to TRBJ1-1; TRBD1 might be the D (5 bases). The CDR3 extends over 14 amino acids. The germline gives CDR1 SGHRS, CDR2 YFSETQ. The V end was cut by 4 bases, the J end by 1 base, with 11 bases between. The CDR3 coding sequence is TGCGCCAGCAGCACGGGACTCCCGAACACTGAAGCTTTCTTT. This codes for CASSTGLPNTEAFF.

This clone was counted between two and nine times. The rearrangement joins TRBV7-2 to TRBJ2-5; TRBD1 matches 8 bases. CDR3 size: 15 residues. CDR1 SGHTA and CDR2 FQGNSA come from the germline V gene. After removal of 7 bases from V and 5 bases from J, the junction contained 12 bases not matched to a gene. The CDR3 here is CASTPGTGPSETQYF. DNA for the CDR3: TGTGCCAGCACTCCAGGGACAGGACCCTCCGAGACCCAGTACTTC.

The chain couples TRBV2 to TRBJ1-1, with unresolved D. The germline CDR1 and CDR2 sequences are SNHLY and FYNNEI. The V gene lost 5 bases and the J gene lost 11 bases, with 15 bases spanning the gap. The CDR3 is made up of 12 amino acids. CDR3 nucleotides: TGTGCCAGCAGTCAAGGCGGGAGCCAGGCTTTCTTT. Protein: CASSQGGSQAFF.

This sequence joins TRBV5-6 and TRBJ1-2; no reliable D call. V shed 0 bases and J shed 2 bases, with 8 bases lying between them. The CDR3 extends over 14 amino acids. CDR1 SGHDT and CDR2 YYEEEE come from the germline V gene. For the CDR3, the DNA is TGTGCCAGCAGCTTGGTAGGGCTAAACTATGGCTACACCTTC. It translates to CASSLVGLNYGYTF. Full variable domain (missing parts from reference TRBV5-6 and TRBJ1-2): DAGVTQSPTHLIKTRGQQVTLRCSPKSGHDTVSWYQQALGQGPQFIFQYYEEEERQRGNFPDRFSGHQFPNYSSELNVNALLLGDSALYLCASSLVGLNYGYTFGSGTRLTVV.

The rearrangement links TRBV5-4 to TRBJ1-1; 7 bases match TRBD1. The CDR3 runs 15 residues. The V segment lost 3 bases and the J segment 1 base; nucleotides outside the gene matches: 6. The V gene's germline CDR1 is SGHNT and CDR2 YYREEE (reference sequence). CDR3 sequence: CASSWKGQKNTEAFF. Written as DNA, the CDR3 is TGTGCCAGCAGCTGGAAGGGACAGAAGAACACTGAAGCTTTCTTT.

The chain joins TRBV27 to TRBJ1-2; no clear D gene. The CDR3 runs to 14 residues. The V end lost 4 bases, the J end lost 8 bases, and 17 bases lay between the germline ends. Looked up from germline, CDR1 is MNHEY and CDR2 is SMNVEV (reference sequence). DNA of the CDR3: TGTGCCAGCAGTTCCCGGGTTGGGTCGGGCGGCTACACCTTC. It is translated as CASSSRVGSGGYTF.

V is TRBV27 and J is TRBJ2-7; a weak D match, TRBD1 (6 bases). Trimming took 3 bases from V and 4 from J, leaving 13 bases between them. CDR3 length: 14 residues. Per the germline V gene, CDR1 is MNHEY and CDR2 is SMNVEV (reference sequence). Here the CDR3 reads CASSFSDSSYEQYF. The CDR3 nucleotides read TGTGCCAGCAGTTTTTCGGACAGTTCTTACGAGCAGTACTTC.

CDR3 sequence: CASSLDRAFHSPGANVLTF. Written as DNA, the CDR3 is TGCGCCAGCAGCTTGGACAGAGCCTTTCACAGTCCTGGGGCCAACGTCCTGACTTTC. The chain is built from TRBV5-1 and TRBJ2-6; D uncertain. Germline loops: CDR1 SGHRS, CDR2 YFSETQ. The CDR3 has 19 amino acids. The ends were cut back, 0 bases at V and 2 bases at J, with 18 bases in the middle.

The chain has TRBV20-1 and TRBJ1-5, with D possibly TRBD1 on 6 matching bases. Deletions cut 3 bases from V and 0 bases from J, with 15 bases between. The CDR3 covers 16 residues. Germline V gives CDR1 DFQATT, CDR2 SNEGSKA (reference sequence). DNA of the CDR3: TGCAGTGCTAGTCTAACGGGGGCAGGTAGCAATCAGCCCCAGCATTTT. Encoded protein: CSASLTGAGSNQPQHF.

CDR3 protein: CASSGGGFSETQYF. The DNA of the CDR3 is TGTGCCAGCAGCGGCGGAGGGTTCTCGGAGACCCAGTACTTC. The chain has TRBV11-2 and TRBJ2-5; weak D call: TRBD2 (6 bases). The ends were cut back, 5 bases at V and 5 bases at J, with 15 bases in the middle. Germline CDR1 reads SGHAT; CDR2 reads FQNNGV. This CDR3 is 14 amino acids long.

This chain joins TRBV18 and TRBJ1-5; D unresolved. Germline CDR1 reads KGHSH; CDR2 reads LQKENI. The CDR3 runs 13 residues. V dropped 3 bases and J dropped 4 bases, with 7 bases sitting between them. The CDR3 region has the DNA TGTGCCAGCTCACCCCGGGCAAATCAGCCCCAGCATTTT. Translated: CASSPRANQPQHF.

The chain links TRBV10-2 to TRBJ2-1, with 7 bases lining up with TRBD2. The J segment lost 7 bases and the V segment lost 7 bases, leaving 7 bases of the junction unmatched. This CDR3 region has 13 residues. From germline, CDR1 is WSHSY and CDR2 SAAADI. In DNA form, the CDR3 reads TGCGCCAGCACAAGGGGAGGGCCAAATGAGCAGTTCTTC. Protein sequence: CASTRGGPNEQFF.

The genes are TRBV5-1 and TRBJ2-3, with D unclear. V lost 0 bases and J 5 bases, leaving 13 bases between the germline ends. Germline CDR1 SGHRS, CDR2 YFSETQ. The CDR3 spans 15 residues. The CDR3 DNA sequence: TGCGCCAGCAGCTTGGACCATACAGTAGAAGATACGCAGTATTTT. Protein product: CASSLDHTVEDTQYF. Filled out from reference TRBV5-1 and TRBJ2-3, the complete variable domain reads KAGVTQTPRYLIKTRGQQVTLSCSPISGHRSVSWYQQTPGQGLQFLFEYFSETQRNKGNFPGRFSGRQFSNSRSEMNVSTLELGDSALYLCASSLDHTVEDTQYFGPGTRLTVL.

The rearrangement joins TRBV6-2 or TRBV6-3 to TRBJ1-1, with D tentatively TRBD1 (6 bases). This CDR3 contains 11 residues. Between the trimmed V and J ends, which lost 4 bases and 8 bases, there was a span of 8 bases. Germline CDR1 is MNHEY and CDR2 is SVGEGT. The CDR3 coding sequence is TGTGCCAGCAGTTCAGGGACAGAAGCTTTCTTT. This codes for CASSSGTEAFF.

This chain connects TRBV11-2 to TRBJ2-7; D unclear. There are 13 residues in the CDR3. Germline V gene data show CDR1 as SGHAT and CDR2 as FQNNGV. The V and J ends lost 5 bases and 7 bases respectively, with 15 bases between them. Here the CDR3 reads CASSIDQPYEQYF. The CDR3 DNA sequence: TGTGCCAGCAGCATTGACCAGCCGTATGAGCAGTACTTC.

The V and J genes are TRBV2 and TRBJ1-6; TRBD1 aligns across 8 bases. With V trimmed by 6 bases and J by 6 bases, 10 bases remained unmatched. The CDR3 is made up of 16 amino acids. CDR1 SNHLY and CDR2 FYNNEI come from the germline V gene. CDR3 bases: TGTGCCAGCAGCTTCGGGGACAGGCGGCCTAATTCACCCCTCCACTTT. The encoded protein is CASSFGDRRPNSPLHF.

The chain recombines TRBV18 with TRBJ2-7; 9 bases are a match to TRBD1. V lost 6 bases, J lost 4 bases, and 4 bases stayed unmatched. Germline loops: CDR1 KGHSH, CDR2 LQKENI. There are 13 residues in the CDR3. Here the CDR3 DNA reads TGTGCCAGCTCCTCGGGACAGGGTTACGAGCAGTACTTC. Its translation is CASSSGQGYEQYF.

The genes are TRBV9 and TRBJ1-2, with D tentatively TRBD1 (5 bases). There are 13 residues in the CDR3. Germline V gene lookup returns CDR1 SGDLS and CDR2 YYNGEE. Between the trimmed V and J ends, which lost 6 bases and 5 bases, there was a span of 14 bases. CDR3 residues: CASTMGPSYGYTF. CDR3 DNA: TGTGCCAGCACTATGGGGCCCTCATATGGCTACACCTTC.

The J gene is TRBJ1-6, the V gene TRBV5-4; D uncertain. Germline assignment: CDR1 SGHNT and CDR2 YYREEE (reference sequence). The CDR3 runs to 17 residues. Trimming left V 0 bases short and J 0 bases short, with 10 bases between. CDR3 loop: CASSLGQESSYNSPLHF. The CDR3 bases are TGTGCCAGCAGCTTGGGGCAGGAGAGCTCCTATAATTCACCCCTCCACTTT.

The chain recombines TRBV19 with TRBJ1-2; possibly TRBD1 for D (5 bases). Trimming left V 4 bases short and J 3 bases short, with 9 bases between. CDR1 LNHDA and CDR2 SQIVND come from the germline V gene (reference sequence). CDR3 length: 13 amino acids. The CDR3 is CASSRDSYYGYTF. In DNA, the CDR3 is TGTGCCAGTAGTAGGGACTCTTACTATGGCTACACCTTC.

The chain combines TRBV11-2 with TRBJ2-7; D remains ambiguous. Trimming removed 3 bases from V and 7 bases from J, with 13 bases in between. The length of the CDR3 is 13 residues. Germline V gene lookup returns CDR1 SGHAT and CDR2 FQNNGV. The CDR3 region has the DNA TGTGCCAGCAGCTTGCCAGTGGCTAGAGAGCAGTACTTC. It translates to CASSLPVAREQYF.

The rearrangement joins TRBV5-1 to TRBJ2-1; 10 bases fit TRBD2. Germline CDR1 reads SGHRS; CDR2 reads YFSETQ. Trimming took 0 bases from V and 8 from J; bases not matched to a gene: 5. There are 15 residues in the CDR3. Here the CDR3 DNA reads TGCGCCAGCAGCTTGGCTAGCGGGAGAGGGTATGAGCAGTTCTTC. Its translation: CASSLASGRGYEQFF.